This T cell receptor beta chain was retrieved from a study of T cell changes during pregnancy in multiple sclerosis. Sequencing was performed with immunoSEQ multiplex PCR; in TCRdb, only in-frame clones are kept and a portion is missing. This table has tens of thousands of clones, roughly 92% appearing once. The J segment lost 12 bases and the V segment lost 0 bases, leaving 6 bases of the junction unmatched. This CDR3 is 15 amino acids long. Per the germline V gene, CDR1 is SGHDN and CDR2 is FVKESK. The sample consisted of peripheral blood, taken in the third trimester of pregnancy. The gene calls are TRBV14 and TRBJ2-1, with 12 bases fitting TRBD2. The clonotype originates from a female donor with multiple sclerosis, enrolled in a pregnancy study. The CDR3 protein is CASSQEALAGGGQFF. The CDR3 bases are TGTGCCAGCAGCCAAGAAGCGCTAGCGGGAGGGGGGCAGTTCTTC.